This passage covers 4 T cell receptor beta chains from one sample sequenced in a study of blood T cell repertoires in COVID-19 (TCRdb year 2020). The library relied on the immunoSEQ multiplex PCR assay. Not all clones reach the TCRdb copy of this immuneACCESS table, which keeps in-frame sequences only. Checked studies attribute under half of the gap to unresolved V genes and leave the rest unexplained. The sample table lists 150,000 to 200,000 clones, approximately 85% of them with a count of one. 3% to 4% of the sample is held by the ten biggest clonotypes. The sequenced material came from peripheral blood. The source is a man aged 55 to 69 with acute or convalescent COVID-19.

The gene calls are TRBV30 and TRBJ2-3; 8 positions agree with TRBD2. In germline, CDR1 is GTSNPN, CDR2 SVGIG (reference sequence). The CDR3 has 16 residues. Unmatched junction bases numbered 11, after V lost 2 bases and J lost 4 bases. The chain's CDR3 is CAWSSVLGRAADTQYF. Here the CDR3 DNA reads TGTGCCTGGAGTTCCGTTCTCGGGAGGGCCGCAGATACGCAGTATTTT.

The chain is built from TRBV7-2 and TRBJ2-1, with TRBD2 matching 9 bases. The CDR3 extends over 14 amino acids. Germline V gives CDR1 SGHTA, CDR2 FQGNSA. V lost 5 bases and J lost 6; bases outside the gene matches: 5. CDR3 residues: CASSTPGLANEQFF. DNA of the CDR3: TGTGCCAGCAGCACGCCGGGACTAGCCAATGAGCAGTTCTTC.

This clone was picked up a small number of times. The chain recombines TRBV6-2 or TRBV6-3 with TRBJ2-7, with D maybe TRBD2 (5 bases). The CDR3 length is 12 residues. Germline-derived CDR1 and CDR2 are MNHEY and SVGEGT. V shed 4 bases and J shed 4 bases, with 8 bases lying between them. The CDR3 protein is CASSSGLYEQYF. In DNA, the CDR3 is TGTGCCAGCAGTTCTGGACTGTACGAGCAGTACTTC.

The chain joins TRBV5-8 to TRBJ1-4; D call uncertain. V was trimmed by 1 base and J by 2 bases, leaving 15 bases between them. CDR3 size: 17 residues. Germline CDR1 and CDR2: SGHTS and YDEGEE. This CDR3 reads CASSLTGSAPTNEKLFF. As DNA, the CDR3 is TGTGCCAGCAGCTTGACCGGGTCAGCCCCCACTAATGAAAAACTGTTTTTT.